This record looks at one T cell receptor beta chain sequence and its context. The antigen it recognizes is unknown. Base quality data are lacking; no much larger clone is found one base away. The immunoSEQ Assay, a bias-controlled multiplex PCR, was used to amplify TCRbeta CDR3 regions from genomic DNA. The paper's data handling went like this. The number of nucleated cells in each sample was estimated from the amplification of reference gene primers within the assay. To quantify the absolute abundance of each unique TCRbeta CDR3 rearrangement, sequence reads were collapsed and filtered. For each sample, productive Simpson clonality was calculated as the square root of Simpson's diversity index over productive rearrangements. This immuneACCESS table, as held by TCRdb, lists in-frame sequences with V and J called but not all clones. Of the missing ones, under half trace to an unresolved V gene in checked studies; the others have no known cause. The V and J calls and the clone size are those of that table, but D and trimming were determined from the DNA. Within this sample are 70,000 to 95,000 clones, with roughly 80% of them counted one time only. The ten largest clonotypes hold about 20% of the sample.

These data come from a study of blood T cell repertoires in COVID-19 (dated by TCRdb to the early 2020s). At the level of the whole study: Collaborator samples came from the United States, Italy and Spain and covered acute and convalescent phases of COVID-19. The material from the prospective study consisted of cDNA or gDNA derived from T cells, B-cell-depleted T cells, or PBMCs. Deeply sampled blood TCRbeta repertoires from subjects exposed to, actively infected with, or recovered from COVID-19 were included in the dataset. A freely available public database, intended as a resource for researchers studying the immune response to SARS-CoV-2, is where the repertoires were released. Samples were obtained from the ongoing ImmuneRACE study (first 160 participants) and from over a thousand subjects provided by 6 global collaborators. Nearly every sample came with metadata listing a de-identified subject ID, COVID-19 status, age in years and sex. Where HLA class I and class II types were available, the types were taken from metadata supplied by the sample provider, not from assay-based typing.

Collaborating institutions collected whole blood in K2EDTA tubes following their own protocols. For TCRbeta analysis, collaborators shipped samples as frozen whole blood, isolated PBMCs, or DNA extracted from either of those sample types. Summary of the overall study and its limitations: How much clinical and demographic metadata was included differed by source and by participant, and the metadata was provided uncurated.

Its CDR3 holds 15 amino acids, cysteine through phenylalanine. The only DNA kept is the CDR3, 45 bases in frame from the first base. V is reduced by 1 base and J by 8 bases, leaving a spacing of 17 bases between them. The germline V gene gives CDR1 as MNHNS and CDR2 as SASEGT. The receptor chain draws on TRBV6-1 and TRBJ1-2; confidence is insufficient to name the D gene. Sequenced sample: peripheral blood. The sequence came from a man older than 75 with active or convalescent COVID-19. The DNA reads TGTGCCAGCAGTGAAGGGCCGGTAATCGGGAAGGGCTACACCTTC. The resulting protein is CASSEGPVIGKGYTF.